A single sample is the source of the 30 T cell receptor beta chains below, sequenced in a study of T cell responses to AZD1222 COVID-19 vaccine. The table came from immunoSEQ multiplex PCR; TCRdb's copy has only in-frame clones and leaves some out. The sample shows 100,000 to 150,000 clones, 85% to 90% of them seen only once. This material consisted of peripheral blood, taken on day 0 of AZD1222 vaccination. These TCRs come from an adult in good health.

This clone was picked up one time. Its ends do not fully match the called genes, so a read error is possible. This chain links TRBV19 with TRBJ2-5; either TRBD1 or TRBD2 may supply D (6 bases each). This CDR3 has 15 amino acids. From germline, CDR1 is LNHDA and CDR2 SQIVND (reference sequence). CDR3 sequence reads: CASSLEDRLGGTQYF. The CDR3 DNA is TGTGCCAGTAGTCTAGAGGACAGACTCGGGGGGACCCAGTACTTC.

The sample holds one count of this clone. In DNA, the CDR3 is TGTGCCAGTAGACCGGGACAGGGTCGGACCTATGGCTACACCTTC. Encoded protein: CASRPGQGRTYGYTF. The V gene is TRBV19, the J gene TRBJ1-2; 9 bases map to TRBD1. Losses at the gene ends were 6 bases for V and 4 bases for J; bases not matched to a gene: 9. The CDR3 is made up of 15 amino acids. Germline V lookup: CDR1 LNHDA, CDR2 SQIVND (reference sequence).

Regarding this clone: A read error may explain this, as a much larger clone is one base away. Additional DNA sequences in this sample encode the identical CDR3. V and J are TRBV12-5 and TRBJ2-6; D possibly corresponds to TRBD2 (7 bases). There are 15 residues in the CDR3. The V gene's germline CDR1 is LGHNT and CDR2 FRNRAP. The V end was cut by 9 bases, the J end by 4 bases, with 16 bases between. The CDR3 protein is CARGAGGTGANVLTF. The CDR3 bases are TGTGCTAGGGGGGCCGGGGGGACGGGGGCCAACGTCCTGACTTTC. Supplemented by reference TRBV12-5 and TRBJ2-6, the full variable domain reads DARVTQTPRHKVTEMGQEVTMRCQPILGHNTVFWYRQTMMQGLELLAYFRNRAPLDDSGMPKDRFSAEMPDATLATLKIQPSEPRDSAVYFCARGAGGTGANVLTFGAGSRLTVL.

This chain links TRBV10-3 with TRBJ2-7, with a possible D match to TRBD1 (6 bases). V dropped 2 bases and J dropped 0 bases, with 8 bases sitting between them. The CDR3 sequence is 14 residues long. In germline, CDR1 is ENHRY, CDR2 SYGVKD. In nucleotides, the CDR3 is TGTGCCATCAGTGAGGGGGACAACTCCTACGAGCAGTACTTC. It specifies CAISEGDNSYEQYF.

This clone was seen a single time. V is TRBV3-1 (or the pseudogene TRBV3-2) and J is TRBJ2-2; TRBD2 aligns across 13 bases. V dropped 0 bases and J dropped 6; count of bases not matched to a gene: 7. The CDR3 is 18 amino acids. From germline, CDR1 is LGHDT and CDR2 YNNKEL (reference sequence). The CDR3 DNA is TGTGCCAGCAGCCAAGAACTCACTAGCGGGGGGGCCCCCGGGGAGCTGTTTTTT. It yields the protein CASSQELTSGGAPGELFF.

This chain links TRBV10-3 with TRBJ1-6, with 10 bases identical to TRBD1. Germline assignment: CDR1 ENHRY and CDR2 SYGVKD. The CDR3 runs to 15 residues. V lost 2 bases, J lost 8 bases, and 3 bases stayed unmatched. CDR3 DNA sequence: TGTGCCATCAGTGAGACCGGGACAGGGGATTCACCCCTCCACTTT. This gives the protein CAISETGTGDSPLHF.

The chain employs TRBV6-5 and TRBJ2-7; the match to TRBD1 covers 9 bases. Germline CDR1 reads MNHEY; CDR2 reads SVGAGI. This CDR3 is built from 15 residues. V trimming: 6 bases; J trimming: 2 bases; junction bases outside the gene matches: 8. The chain's CDR3 is CASSYRGQGPYEQYF. For the CDR3, the DNA is TGTGCCAGCAGCTACCGAGGACAGGGGCCCTACGAGCAGTACTTC.

A remark on this clone: Other DNA sequences in the sample encode the same CDR3. This sequence joins TRBV7-2 and TRBJ1-1; D not certain. Germline V CDR1 and CDR2: SGHTA, FQGNSA. Trimming took off 1 base at V and 4 bases at J, with 13 bases between the two ends. This CDR3 region has 15 residues. The CDR3 sequence: CASSLVAGKGTEAFF. In DNA form, the CDR3 reads TGTGCCAGCAGCTTAGTAGCTGGCAAGGGCACTGAAGCTTTCTTT.

The V gene is TRBV12-5, the J gene TRBJ1-4, with a tentative D call TRBD1 (6 bases). The germline CDR1 and CDR2 sequences are LGHNT and FRNRAP. The CDR3 runs to 16 residues. With 2 bases removed from V and 8 bases from J, the gap between germline ends came to 18 bases. The DNA for the CDR3 is TGTGCTAGTGGTTTGTCTACACAGGGTTTTAGAGAAAAACTGTTTTTT. Its protein is CASGLSTQGFREKLFF.

This chain links TRBV3-1 (or the pseudogene TRBV3-2) with TRBJ1-1, with 7 bases matching TRBD1. CDR1 is LGHDT and CDR2 is YNNKEL in the germline V gene (reference sequence). Trimming cost V 4 bases and J 6 bases; bases outside gene matches: 8. CDR3 length equals 14 residues. For the CDR3, the DNA is TGTGCCAGCAGCCTAACAGGGGCGATAGCTGAAGCTTTCTTT. Residues: CASSLTGAIAEAFF.

The chain couples TRBV5-6 to TRBJ2-1, with D unclear. This CDR3 is built from 18 residues. In germline, CDR1 is SGHDT, CDR2 YYEEEE. Trimming shortened V by 1 base and J by 0 bases, and 17 bases separated the two germline ends. The CDR3 loop is CASSLWDWRSYSYNEQFF. The CDR3 nucleotides read TGTGCCAGCAGCTTGTGGGATTGGCGTTCCTACTCCTACAATGAGCAGTTCTTC.

The V call is TRBV9, the J call TRBJ1-4, with a weak D call TRBD1 (6 bases). The germline V and J ends were trimmed by 0 bases and 5 bases, with 14 bases remaining between them. This CDR3 has 16 amino acids. CDR1 and CDR2 from the germline V gene are SGDLS and YYNGEE. The CDR3 here is CASSVDADRANEKLFF. The CDR3 DNA reads as TGTGCCAGCAGCGTAGATGCGGACAGAGCAAATGAAAAACTGTTTTTT. Full variable domain (missing parts from reference TRBV9 and TRBJ1-4): DSGVTQTPKHLITATGQRVTLRCSPRSGDLSVYWYQQSLDQGLQFLIQYYNGEERAKGNILERFSAQQFPDLHSELNLSSLELGDSALYFCASSVDADRANEKLFFGSGTQLSVL.

V and J are TRBV19 and TRBJ2-1, with 8 bases that match TRBD1. Germline CDR1 and CDR2: LNHDA and SQIVND (reference sequence). Losses at the gene ends were 4 bases for V and 9 bases for J; bases not matched to a gene: 8. CDR3 length: 14 amino acids. CDR3 sequence: CASSTSDRGPEQFF. CDR3 bases: TGTGCCAGTAGTACGTCCGACAGGGGACCTGAGCAGTTCTTC. Drawing the rest from reference TRBV19 and TRBJ2-1, the complete variable domain is DGGITQSPKYLFRKEGQNVTLSCEQNLNHDAMYWYRQDPGQGLRLIYYSQIVNDFQKGDIAEGYSVSREKKESFPLTVTSAQKNPTAFYLCASSTSDRGPEQFFGPGTRLTVL.

CDR3 region: CASRHRGGYNEQFF. The CDR3 nucleotides read TGTGCCAGCAGGCACAGGGGCGGCTACAATGAGCAGTTCTTC. The genes are TRBV2 and TRBJ2-1, with TRBD1 identical over 7 bases. From germline, CDR1 is SNHLY and CDR2 FYNNEI. The V gene end was trimmed by 6 bases and the J gene end by 3 bases; junction bases not matched to a gene: 5. CDR3 size: 14 residues.

Here the CDR3 reads CASSPSAGGYYEQYF. The DNA for the CDR3 is TGCGCCAGCAGCCCCTCCGCAGGAGGATACTACGAGCAGTACTTC. The chain combines TRBV5-1 with TRBJ2-7; D perhaps matches TRBD2 (5 bases). This CDR3 comprises 15 residues. V lost 4 bases to trimming and J lost 3 bases, with 17 bases between them. Per germline, CDR1 SGHRS and CDR2 YFSETQ.

The V call is TRBV28, the J call TRBJ1-2; the D gene is possibly TRBD1 (5 bases). The germline gives CDR1 MDHEN, CDR2 SYDVKM. This CDR3 region has 14 residues. Deletions cut 2 bases from V and 9 bases from J, with 16 bases between. DNA for the CDR3: TGTGCCAGCAGTTTAATGGCCAGGGACGGAAGCTACACCTTC. Translating gives CASSLMARDGSYTF.

The J gene is TRBJ2-7, the V gene TRBV7-3; 7 nucleotides align to TRBD1. Looked up from germline, CDR1 is SGHTA and CDR2 is FQGTGA. The V and J ends lost 5 bases and 5 bases, in that order; junction bases with no gene match: 6. The CDR3 spans 13 residues. Here the CDR3 reads CASSVDRFHEQYF. CDR3 coding DNA: TGTGCCAGCAGCGTGGACAGGTTCCACGAGCAGTACTTC.

This clone was recorded a few times. The rearrangement uses TRBV6-1 and TRBJ1-2, with D maybe TRBD1 (5 bases). The CDR3 has 15 residues. In germline, CDR1 is MNHNS, CDR2 SASEGT. V was shortened by 1 base and J by 4 bases, with 13 bases between the two germline ends. CDR3: CASSEGATVFYGYTF. The CDR3 nucleotides are TGTGCCAGCAGTGAAGGGGCGACAGTTTTCTATGGCTACACCTTC.

The V gene is TRBV7-2, the J gene TRBJ1-5, with a weak D call TRBD1 (6 bases). Germline-derived CDR1 and CDR2 are SGHTA and FQGNSA. The CDR3 spans 17 residues. V lost 7 bases and J lost 5, with 24 bases in between. The CDR3 DNA is TGTGCCAGCACCCTATGGTCCGGGGGCCCTTTATATCAGCCCCAGCATTTT. It translates to CASTLWSGGPLYQPQHF.

The rearrangement joins TRBV6-6 to TRBJ1-5, with TRBD1 matching over 10 bases. The CDR3 spans 14 residues. Per germline, CDR1 MNHNY and CDR2 SVGAGI (reference sequence). Trimming removed 6 bases from V and 5 bases from J; junction bases left unmatched: 4. Written as DNA, the CDR3 is TGTGCCAGCAGGGACAGGGGGGAATATCAGCCCCAGCATTTT. This translates into CASRDRGEYQPQHF.

The chain is built from TRBV10-3 and TRBJ2-2; TRBD1 aligns across 10 bases. The CDR3 length is 14 residues. Trimming removed 7 bases from V and 3 bases from J; junction bases left unmatched: 2. Germline V lookup: CDR1 ENHRY, CDR2 SYGVKD. The CDR3 bases are TGTGCCATCAAAGGACAGGGGGACACCGGGGAGCTGTTTTTT. Translating it yields CAIKGQGDTGELFF.

The chain uses TRBV4-3 and TRBJ1-1; D is unresolved. Germline V lookup: CDR1 LGHNA, CDR2 YSLEER. The V gene lost 4 bases and the J gene lost 4 bases, with 13 bases spanning the gap. The CDR3 has 14 amino acids. CDR3 residues: CASSPQSRGTEAFF. The CDR3 nucleotides are TGCGCCAGCAGCCCCCAAAGTAGAGGCACTGAAGCTTTCTTT.

The rearrangement joins TRBV15 to TRBJ2-7; D unclear. Germline values: CDR1 LNHNV, CDR2 YYDKDF (reference sequence). The CDR3 totals 13 residues. The V end was cut by 8 bases, the J end by 3 bases, with 14 bases between. The CDR3 region has the DNA TGTGCCACCGGTTTGAAGGGAAGCTACGAGCAGTACTTC. Amino acids: CATGLKGSYEQYF.

Written as DNA, the CDR3 is TGTGCCAGCAGCTTAAGGACTAGCGGGAGCAACGGGGAGCTGTTTTTT. Its translation: CASSLRTSGSNGELFF. This chain connects TRBV7-3 to TRBJ2-2; 13 positions agree with TRBD2. Germline V gene sequence: CDR1 SGHTA, CDR2 FQGTGA. With V trimmed by 1 base and J by 7 bases, 3 bases remained unmatched. The length of the CDR3 is 16 residues.

The chain recombines TRBV7-2 with TRBJ1-1; 7 nucleotides agree with TRBD1. The CDR3 contains 16 residues. Germline-derived CDR1 and CDR2 are SGHTA and FQGNSA. V gave up 3 bases and J gave up 2 bases; unmatched junction bases: 9. This CDR3 reads CASSFVWRQGNTEAFF. DNA of the CDR3: TGTGCCAGCAGCTTTGTGTGGCGACAGGGAAACACTGAAGCTTTCTTT.

The J gene is TRBJ1-1, the V gene TRBV5-6, with D possibly being TRBD1 (6 bases). Germline V gene sequence: CDR1 SGHDT, CDR2 YYEEEE. V was shortened by 4 bases and J by 3 bases, with 16 bases between the two germline ends. The CDR3 totals 15 residues. CDR3 amino acids: CASSPTTGFDTEAFF. In nucleotides, the CDR3 is TGTGCCAGCAGCCCGACAACAGGGTTCGACACTGAAGCTTTCTTT.

The V call is TRBV28, the J call TRBJ1-5; D may be TRBD1 (5 bases). The CDR3 runs 14 residues. CDR1 and CDR2 (germline): MDHEN, SYDVKM. The V gene lost 2 bases and the J gene lost 7 bases, with 12 bases spanning the gap. CDR3 region: CASSLGRGYQPQHF. Written as DNA, the CDR3 is TGTGCCAGCAGTTTAGGGAGGGGTTACCAGCCCCAGCATTTT.

The V call is TRBV27, the J call TRBJ2-7; tentative D call: TRBD2 (7 bases). The V gene's germline CDR1 is MNHEY and CDR2 SMNVEV (reference sequence). The CDR3 length is 14 residues. The germline V and J ends were trimmed by 8 bases and 4 bases, with 18 bases remaining between them. Here the CDR3 reads CASALWGGYYEQYF. CDR3 bases: TGTGCCAGCGCCCTGTGGGGGGGCTATTACGAGCAGTACTTC.

The V and J genes are TRBV5-1 and TRBJ2-6; 8 nucleotides align to TRBD1. The junction had 9 bases not matched to a gene; V was cut back by 4 bases and J by 3 bases. Germline V gene lookup returns CDR1 SGHRS and CDR2 YFSETQ. This CDR3 is 17 amino acids long. As DNA, the CDR3 is TGCGCCAGCAGCAATGGACAGGGTTATGGTGGGGCCAACGTCCTGACTTTC. The encoded protein is CASSNGQGYGGANVLTF.

The chain links TRBV3-1 (or the pseudogene TRBV3-2) to TRBJ1-1; D is uncertain. Trimming removed 3 bases from V and 2 bases from J, with 10 bases in between. Germline CDR1 LGHDT, CDR2 YNNKEL (reference sequence). The CDR3 runs to 14 residues. In DNA, the CDR3 is TGTGCCAGCAGCCATGCGACGGGTAACACTGAAGCTTTCTTT. Protein: CASSHATGNTEAFF.